The 3 T cell receptor beta chains in this list originate from one sample, sequenced in a study of T cells in Graves' hyperthyroidism and ophthalmopathy. TCR beta CDR3 sequences were amplified from RNA transcripts. HTBI primers were used for first-round RT-PCR of the TCR CDR3. TCRdb called the multiplex PCR reads again in MiXCR, with one record for every CDR3 protein. The table has over 700,000 distinct CDR3 sequences, about 19% seen once. The specimen was blood. The receptors stem from a woman aged 45 to 65 with Graves' hyperthyroidism that later progressed to Graves' ophthalmopathy.

The table lists this clonotype with many counts. V is TRBV9 and J is TRBJ1-5; TRBD1 aligns across 9 bases. From germline, CDR1 is SGDLS and CDR2 YYNGEE. There are 13 residues in the CDR3. With V trimmed by 4 bases and J by 6 bases, 2 bases remained unmatched. The CDR3 DNA reads as TGTGCCAGCAGCCCGACAGGGGGTCAGCCCCAGCATTTT. This sequence encodes CASSPTGGQPQHF.

In its sample, this clonotype was seen many times. This chain joins TRBV3-1 and TRBJ1-3; D uncertain. Germline CDR1 and CDR2: LGHDT and YNNKEL (reference sequence). Trimming pared 8 bases from V and 0 bases from J, leaving 5 bases between. This CDR3 region has 12 residues. The CDR3 sequence is CASAASGNTIYF. The CDR3 region has the DNA TGTGCCAGCGCGGCCTCTGGAAACACCATATATTTT.

This clonotype has just a few counts. The chain recombines TRBV6-1 with TRBJ1-1; D unclear. There are 13 residues in the CDR3. Germline V gives CDR1 MNHNS, CDR2 SASEGT. Trimming took off 6 bases at V and 1 base at J, with 9 bases between the two ends. The CDR3 sequence: CASRNRENTEAFF. The CDR3, as DNA: TGTGCCAGCAGGAACCGGGAGAACACTGAAGCTTTCTTT.